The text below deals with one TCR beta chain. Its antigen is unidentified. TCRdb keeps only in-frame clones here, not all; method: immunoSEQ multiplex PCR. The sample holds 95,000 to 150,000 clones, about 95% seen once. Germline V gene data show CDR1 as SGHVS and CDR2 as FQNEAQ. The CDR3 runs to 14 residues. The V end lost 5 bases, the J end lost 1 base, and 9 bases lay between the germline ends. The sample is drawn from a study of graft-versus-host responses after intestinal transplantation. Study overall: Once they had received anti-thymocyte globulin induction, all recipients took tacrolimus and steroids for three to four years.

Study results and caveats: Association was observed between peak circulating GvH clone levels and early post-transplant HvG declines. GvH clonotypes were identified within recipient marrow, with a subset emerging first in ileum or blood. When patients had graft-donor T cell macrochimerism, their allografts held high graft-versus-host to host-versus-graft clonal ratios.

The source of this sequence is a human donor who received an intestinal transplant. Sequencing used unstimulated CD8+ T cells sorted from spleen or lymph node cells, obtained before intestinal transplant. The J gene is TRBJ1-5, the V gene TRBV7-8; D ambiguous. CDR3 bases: TGTGCCAGCAGCATATACAGAAGCAATCAGCCCCAGCATTTT. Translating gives CASSIYRSNQPQHF.